A single sample is the source of the 18 T cell receptor beta chains below, sequenced in a study of OX40 agonist ivuxolimab in advanced cancers. Method: immunoSEQ multiplex PCR; TCRdb's copy keeps in-frame clones and lacks some. The sample includes approximately 52,000 clones, more than 65% of them seen just once. The sequenced sample was CD4+ or CD8+ T cells sorted from blood, obtained in a trial of the OX40 agonist ivuxolimab. The receptors originated from an adult with an advanced solid tumor such as melanoma, head and neck, liver or kidney cancer.

The CDR3: CASSPGTRVESEQFF. The CDR3 region has the DNA TGTGCCAGCAGCCCTGGGACTAGGGTAGAGAGTGAGCAGTTCTTC. The rearrangement joins TRBV7-8 to TRBJ2-1; 8 nucleotides agree with TRBD2. V shed 5 bases and J 9 bases; nucleotides not matched to a gene: 12. The CDR3 length is 15 residues. Germline V lookup: CDR1 SGHVS, CDR2 FQNEAQ.

V gene TRBV5-4 combines with J gene TRBJ1-1, with TRBD1 matching 8 bases. This CDR3 region has 15 residues. Germline V gene lookup returns CDR1 SGHNT and CDR2 YYREEE (reference sequence). The trim removed 4 bases at V and 4 bases at J, leaving 9 bases unmatched. Here the CDR3 DNA reads TGTGCCAGCAGCATCAAGGCAGGGGGCTTCACTGAAGCTTTCTTT. This encodes CASSIKAGGFTEAFF. Using reference TRBV5-4 and TRBJ1-1 for the parts outside the CDR3, the full variable domain is ETGVTQSPTHLIKTRGQQVTLRCSSQSGHNTVSWYQQALGQGPQFIFQYYREEENGRGNFPPRFSGLQFPNYSSELNVNALELDDSALYLCASSIKAGGFTEAFFGQGTRLTVV.

V gene TRBV5-6 combines with J gene TRBJ1-5, with D hard to call. Deletions cut 4 bases from V and 4 bases from J, with 6 bases between. This CDR3 spans 12 amino acids. Germline V CDR1 and CDR2: SGHDT, YYEEEE. The CDR3 sequence is CASSRPNQPQHF. CDR3 DNA sequence: TGTGCCAGCAGCAGGCCGAATCAGCCCCAGCATTTT.

This clone was seen once. This chain connects TRBV5-8 to TRBJ1-4, with 11 bases matching TRBD1. This CDR3 region has 17 residues. Trimming took 0 bases from V and 6 from J; bases not matched to a gene: 7. Germline CDR1 SGHTS, CDR2 YDEGEE. The CDR3: CASSLGTGGRGDEKLFF. CDR3 bases: TGTGCCAGCAGCTTGGGGACAGGGGGCAGAGGCGATGAAAAACTGTTTTTT. Full variable domain (rest looked up from reference TRBV5-8 and TRBJ1-4): EAGVTQSPTHLIKTRGQQATLRCSPISGHTSVYWYQQALGLGLQFLLWYDEGEERNRGNFPPRFSGRQFPNYSSELNVNALELEDSALYLCASSLGTGGRGDEKLFFGSGTQLSVL.

The V call is TRBV15, the J call TRBJ1-3; a weak D match, TRBD1 (5 bases). CDR3 length equals 16 residues. CDR1 is LNHNV, CDR2 YYDKDF, per germline (reference sequence). With 0 bases removed from V and 4 bases from J, the gap between germline ends came to 13 bases. The CDR3 region is CATSRDLGAAGNTIYF. The CDR3 DNA is TGTGCCACCAGCAGAGATCTAGGGGCAGCCGGAAACACCATATATTTT.

This chain's CDR3 is CASSRRDSTDTQYF. CDR3 DNA sequence: TGTGCCAGCAGCCGAAGGGACAGCACAGATACGCAGTATTTT. The rearrangement joins TRBV11-3 to TRBJ2-3; D is possibly TRBD1 or TRBD2 (5 bases each). The CDR3 is 14 residues long. In germline, CDR1 is SGHNT, CDR2 YENEEA. V gave up 5 bases and J gave up 0 bases, with 9 bases separating them.

The CDR3 bases are TGCGCCAGCAGCTTGGCCGGAACAGGCCAAGAGACCCAGTACTTC. It yields the protein CASSLAGTGQETQYF. V and J are TRBV5-1 and TRBJ2-5; maybe TRBD1 (5 bases). Germline CDR1 SGHRS, CDR2 YFSETQ. V lost 0 bases to trimming and J lost 1 base, with 10 bases between them. The CDR3 totals 15 residues.

J is TRBJ2-1 and V is TRBV5-4; 8 bases fit TRBD2. The CDR3 spans 14 residues. Looked up from germline, CDR1 is SGHNT and CDR2 is YYREEE (reference sequence). V was clipped by 2 bases and J by 6 bases; unmatched bases: 4. The CDR3 DNA sequence: TGTGCCAGCAGCTTTCGGGAGGGCCGCAATGAGCAGTTCTTC. Its protein is CASSFREGRNEQFF.

J is TRBJ2-3 and V is TRBV6-1; 11 bases line up with TRBD2. Germline assignment: CDR1 MNHNS and CDR2 SASEGT. V lost 6 bases, J lost 5 bases, and 7 bases stayed unmatched. The CDR3 totals 15 residues. The CDR3 nucleotides read TGTGCCAGCAGAATTAGCGGGAGGGGGATAGATACGCAGTATTTT. Protein sequence: CASRISGRGIDTQYF.

The gene calls are TRBV2 and TRBJ1-1; a weak D match, TRBD1 (6 bases). With 6 bases removed from V and 0 bases from J, the gap between germline ends came to 14 bases. Germline-derived CDR1 and CDR2 are SNHLY and FYNNEI. There are 15 residues in the CDR3. CDR3 nucleotides: TGTGCCAGCAGCGAGGACAGCATCATGAACACTGAAGCTTTCTTT. It codes for CASSEDSIMNTEAFF.

This chain uses TRBV5-4 with TRBJ2-3, with 8 positions matching TRBD1. This CDR3 comprises 17 residues. V shed 4 bases and J 1 base; nucleotides not matched to a gene: 11. CDR1 SGHNT and CDR2 YYREEE come from the germline V gene (reference sequence). Here the CDR3 DNA reads TGTGCCAGCAGCGCGGACAGGGACACTAGTGGCACAGATACGCAGTATTTT. Its protein is CASSADRDTSGTDTQYF.

The CDR3 DNA reads as TGTGCCAGTAGCTCGACAGGGGGCTACTCTGGAAACACCATATATTTT. Its protein is CASSSTGGYSGNTIYF. The rearrangement links TRBV19 to TRBJ1-3; 10 bases are shared with TRBD1. With V trimmed by 6 bases and J by 0 bases, 5 bases remained unmatched. The germline V gene encodes CDR1 LNHDA and CDR2 SQIVND (reference sequence). This CDR3 region has 16 residues.

The CDR3 DNA reads TGTGCCTGGACCTCCGGTGGGGGGAAGAATGAGCAGTTCTTC. This translates into CAWTSGGGKNEQFF. The chain employs TRBV30 and TRBJ2-1; D might be TRBD2 (6 bases). CDR1 is GTSNPN and CDR2 is SVGIG in the germline V gene (reference sequence). V was clipped by 4 bases and J by 7 bases, with 17 bases between them. The CDR3 has 14 amino acids.

This chain joins TRBV7-2 and TRBJ2-7; TRBD1 is a possible D gene (5 bases). V gave up 5 bases and J gave up 2 bases, with 22 bases separating them. Germline CDR1 and CDR2: SGHTA and FQGNSA. This CDR3 spans 17 amino acids. The CDR3 region is CASSGGILGQATYEQYF. DNA for the CDR3: TGTGCCAGCAGCGGCGGAATACTCGGACAAGCTACCTACGAGCAGTACTTC.

In this sample, this clone turned up a few times. This sequence joins TRBV12-5 and TRBJ2-3; D is unclear. Germline V gives CDR1 LGHNT, CDR2 FRNRAP. The CDR3 covers 13 residues. V shed 5 bases and J shed 0 bases, with 6 bases lying between them. CDR3 in DNA: TGTGCTAGTGGTCGCTCTAGCACAGATACGCAGTATTTT. Protein product: CASGRSSTDTQYF.

The rearrangement uses TRBV20-1 and TRBJ2-1; 9 nucleotides line up with TRBD2. Unmatched junction bases numbered 6, after V lost 5 bases and J lost 13 bases. The CDR3 spans 11 residues. CDR1 is DFQATT and CDR2 is SNEGSKA in the germline V gene (reference sequence). CDR3 sequence: CSAGTSRGQFF. In nucleotides, the CDR3 is TGCAGTGCTGGGACTAGCCGGGGACAGTTCTTC.

This clone turned up a few times. J is TRBJ2-2 and V is TRBV15; D remains unclear. With 0 bases removed from V and 5 bases from J, the gap between germline ends came to 10 bases. CDR3 length: 15 residues. Germline V lookup: CDR1 LNHNV, CDR2 YYDKDF (reference sequence). The CDR3 here is CATSRETSITGELFF. CDR3 nucleotides: TGTGCCACCAGCAGAGAGACTTCTATTACCGGGGAGCTGTTTTTT.

This clone appeared a single time. The chain uses TRBV5-1 and TRBJ2-2; weak D call: TRBD1 (5 bases). Trimming pared 0 bases from V and 4 bases from J, leaving 7 bases between. The CDR3 covers 14 residues. Germline CDR1 reads SGHRS; CDR2 reads YFSETQ. The CDR3 protein is CASSLGQLTGELFF. The CDR3 DNA reads as TGCGCCAGCAGCTTGGGACAGCTCACCGGGGAGCTGTTTTTT.